The source of this T cell receptor (beta chain) is a study of T cell changes during pregnancy in multiple sclerosis (dated by TCRdb to about 2019). About the investigation overall: Changes in the T cell repertoire over the course of pregnancy were examined in this study in women with multiple sclerosis.

Library method: the immunoSEQ multiplex PCR assay. Sourced from immuneACCESS, this table was stored by TCRdb with only in-frame sequences that have V and J called. A share of the clones is absent; for the studies checked, an unresolved V gene accounts for under half, and the remainder has no known explanation. The sample table lists 20,000 to 25,000 clones, more than 85% of them with a count of one. Roughly 8.4% of the sample comes from the top ten. A remark on this clone: There is no known antigen for this receptor. No base quality information exists; no much larger clone differs at one position.

V is cut by 5 bases and J by 4 bases, and the space between the germline ends is 17 bases. Taken from the germline V gene (reference sequence), the CDR1 and CDR2 loops are PRHDT and FYEKMQ. Counted from cysteine to phenylalanine, this CDR3 has 15 amino acids. Only CDR3 DNA remains: 45 bases, in frame from the first base. The specimen comprised CD8+ T cells from peripheral blood mononuclear cells, sampled after pregnancy. The origin of this receptor is a female donor with multiple sclerosis, enrolled in a pregnancy study. The sequence joins TRBV13 to TRBJ2-5; the D segment could be TRBD2, given 7 matching bases. The CDR3 in this case is CASSPVGGHGETQYF. The nucleotide sequence reads TGTGCCAGCAGCCCCGTCGGGGGGCATGGAGAGACCCAGTACTTC.